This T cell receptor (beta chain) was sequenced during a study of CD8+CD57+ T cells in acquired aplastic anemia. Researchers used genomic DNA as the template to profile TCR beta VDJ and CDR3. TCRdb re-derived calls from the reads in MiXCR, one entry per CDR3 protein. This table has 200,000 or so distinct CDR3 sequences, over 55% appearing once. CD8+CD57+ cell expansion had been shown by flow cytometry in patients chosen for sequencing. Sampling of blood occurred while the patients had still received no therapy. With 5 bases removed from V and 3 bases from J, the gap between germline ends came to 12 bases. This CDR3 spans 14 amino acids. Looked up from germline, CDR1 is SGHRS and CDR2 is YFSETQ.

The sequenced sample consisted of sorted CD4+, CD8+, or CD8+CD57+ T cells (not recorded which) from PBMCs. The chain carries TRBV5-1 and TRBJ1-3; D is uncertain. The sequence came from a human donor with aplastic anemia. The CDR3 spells CASRRRTDGNTIYF. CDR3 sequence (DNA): TGCGCCAGCAGACGGAGGACCGATGGAAACACCATATATTTT.